Each of the 27 T cell receptor beta chains below was sequenced from the same sample in a study of vaccination and CD4 T cells after COVID-19. Time point given: late sampling 161 to 241 days after vaccination in a few convalescent patients. Treatment indicated: roughly ten-day PBMC culture with coronavirus spike peptide pools or control peptides (ViraFEST assay). Antigen specificity for these receptors is unknown. Once obtained from cultured CD4+ T cells, the DNA was sequenced using the Oncomine TCR Beta short-read assay. TCRdb redid the calling of the PCR reads with MiXCR, one entry per CDR3 protein. The table records around 19,000 distinct CDR3 sequences, 30% to 45% of them present only once. The source material was CD4+ T cells from blood, cultured in vitro, sampled about 7 months after SARS-CoV-2 vaccination. All receptors derive from a human donor who had recovered from COVID-19.

This clonotype appeared a few times. The CDR3 nucleotides read TGTGCCAGCAGCTACACGGGGAGACAAGAGACCCAGTACTTC. It specifies CASSYTGRQETQYF. This chain links TRBV7-3 with TRBJ2-5; the D gene is possibly TRBD2 (5 bases). Germline V gives CDR1 SGHTA, CDR2 FQGTGA. The length of the CDR3 is 14 residues. With 4 bases removed from V and 2 bases from J, the gap between germline ends came to 11 bases.

Written as DNA, the CDR3 is TGCAGTGCTAGGGACGGACTCGCGATCTCTGGGGCCAACGTCCTGACTTTC. This encodes CSARDGLAISGANVLTF. This chain joins TRBV20-1 and TRBJ2-6; D is possibly TRBD2 (5 bases). Germline CDR1 is DFQATT and CDR2 is SNEGSKA (reference sequence). V lost 3 bases and J lost 0, with 15 bases in between. The CDR3 covers 17 residues.

This clonotype was seen a few times. This chain joins TRBV7-3 and TRBJ2-1; 14 bases are a match to TRBD2. Trimming removed 6 bases from V and 7 bases from J; junction bases left unmatched: 5. The germline gives CDR1 SGHTA, CDR2 FQGTGA. The CDR3 sequence is 15 residues long. The CDR3 loop reads CASSQRLAGGNEQFF. The CDR3 DNA is TGTGCCAGCAGTCAAAGACTAGCGGGGGGGAATGAGCAGTTCTTC.

As to this clonotype: One end of the junction is discordant with germline, which a read error may explain. The genes are TRBV5-4 and TRBJ2-7, with TRBD2 matching 8 bases. Germline V gene lookup returns CDR1 SGHNT and CDR2 YYREEE (reference sequence). CDR3 length equals 15 residues. Here the CDR3 DNA reads TGTGCCAGCAACTTGGCGCGGGGGGTCTCCTACGAGCAGTACTTC. This sequence encodes CASNLARGVSYEQYF. The complete variable domain, with remaining parts taken from reference TRBV5-4 and TRBJ2-7, reads ETGVTQSPTHLIKTRGQQVTLRCSSQSGHNTVSWYQQALGQGPQFIFQYYREEENGRGNFPPRFSGLQFPNYSSELNVNALELDDSALYLCASNLARGVSYEQYFGPGTRLTVT.

A few counts support this clonotype. The gene calls are TRBV6-4 and TRBJ1-6; D might be TRBD1 (6 bases). Germline CDR1 and CDR2: MRHNA and SNTAGT. V gave up 4 bases and J gave up 10 bases, with 17 bases separating them. This CDR3 spans 15 amino acids. CDR3 DNA: TGTGCCAGCAGTGCCTATCCAGGGGTGGGGTCACCCCTCCACTTT. Translating it yields CASSAYPGVGSPLHF.

The genes are TRBV6-5 and TRBJ1-2, with 7 bases lining up with TRBD1. Looked up from germline, CDR1 is MNHEY and CDR2 is SVGAGI. After removal of 4 bases from V and 0 bases from J, the junction contained 5 bases not matched to a gene. The CDR3 is 15 residues long. CDR3 in DNA: TGTGCCAGCAGTTTTGGGACAGATTCTAACTATGGCTACACCTTC. Amino acid sequence: CASSFGTDSNYGYTF.

This chain joins TRBV18 and TRBJ2-1; 7 bases are shared with TRBD1. V lost 6 bases and J lost 7; bases outside the gene matches: 9. This CDR3 has 14 amino acids. Germline CDR1 KGHSH, CDR2 LQKENI. This chain's CDR3 is CASSGTENGNEQFF. For the CDR3, the DNA is TGTGCCAGCTCCGGGACAGAAAATGGGAATGAGCAGTTCTTC.

The chain has TRBV6-1 and TRBJ2-2; 7 nucleotides align to TRBD1. CDR1 and CDR2 (germline): MNHNS, SASEGT. This CDR3 contains 18 residues. After removal of 0 bases from V and 0 bases from J, the junction contained 7 bases not matched to a gene. CDR3 DNA: TGTGCCAGCAGTGAAGCGCTTATAGGGGGCGCGAACACCGGGGAGCTGTTTTTT. Translation gives CASSEALIGGANTGELFF.

This clonotype has a handful of counts. The chain links TRBV7-3 to TRBJ2-2, with D unclear. CDR3 size: 15 residues. With 1 base removed from V and 2 bases from J, the gap between germline ends came to 8 bases. Germline lookup yields CDR1 SGHTA and CDR2 FQGTGA. The CDR3 spells CASSLNSINTGELFF. CDR3 sequence (DNA): TGTGCCAGCAGCTTAAACTCAATTAACACCGGGGAGCTGTTTTTT. The full variable domain, rest sourced from reference TRBV7-3 and TRBJ2-2, is GAGVSQTPSNKVTEKGKYVELRCDPISGHTALYWYRQSLGQGPEFLIYFQGTGAADDSGLPNDRFFAVRPEGSVSTLKIQRTERGDSAVYLCASSLNSINTGELFFGEGSRLTVL.

This clonotype is classed as medium-sized. V and J are TRBV20-1 and TRBJ1-1, with 9 bases lining up with TRBD1. After removal of 3 bases from V and 4 bases from J, the junction contained 6 bases not matched to a gene. The germline V gene encodes CDR1 DFQATT and CDR2 SNEGSKA (reference sequence). The CDR3 length is 14 residues. Here the CDR3 DNA reads TGCAGTGCTAGCCCGGACAGGGGCATCACTGAAGCTTTCTTT. This gives the protein CSASPDRGITEAFF.

With respect to this clonotype: The junction shows a germline mismatch at one end, possibly a read error. The chain is built from TRBV7-9 and TRBJ2-2, with D possibly TRBD2 on 5 matching bases. CDR3 size: 13 residues. Germline lookup yields CDR1 SEHNR and CDR2 FQNEAQ (reference sequence). CDR3 DNA sequence: TGTGCCAGCAGCGATAGGGTCCCCGGGGAGCTGCTTTTT. It translates to CASSDRVPGELLF. Full variable domain (rest looked up from reference TRBV7-9 and TRBJ2-2): DTGVSQNPRHKITKRGQNVTFRCDPISEHNRLYWYRQTLGQGPEFLTYFQNEAQLEKSRLLSDRFSAERPKGSFSTLEIQRTEQGDSAMYLCASSDRVPGELLFGEGSRLTVL.

The chain links TRBV11-2 to TRBJ1-6, with D possibly TRBD1 on 6 matching bases. Germline CDR1 reads SGHAT; CDR2 reads FQNNGV. CDR3 size: 16 residues. V lost 1 base and J 4 bases, leaving 11 bases between the germline ends. The CDR3 spells CASSLGAQGYNSPLHF. The CDR3 DNA sequence: TGTGCCAGCAGCTTAGGGGCACAGGGTTATAATTCACCCCTCCACTTT.

The chain has TRBV20-1 and TRBJ1-2; D is ambiguous. This CDR3 is built from 16 residues. V lost 5 bases, J lost 2 bases, and 21 bases lay in between. CDR1 is DFQATT, CDR2 SNEGSKA, per germline (reference sequence). CDR3 sequence (DNA): TGCAGTGCTTCTCCCCGGAAGTGGGGAGCAAACTATGGCTACACCTTC. Its protein is CSASPRKWGANYGYTF.

The chain links TRBV19 to TRBJ2-1, with 11 bases lining up with TRBD2. Germline V gene data show CDR1 as LNHDA and CDR2 as SQIVND (reference sequence). CDR3 length: 13 residues. The junction had 7 bases not matched to a gene; V was cut back by 8 bases and J by 10 bases. CDR3: CASRGLAEKEQFF. In nucleotides, the CDR3 is TGTGCCAGTCGGGGACTAGCGGAAAAAGAGCAGTTCTTC.

This clonotype was detected only a few times. The gene calls are TRBV20-1 and TRBJ2-3; TRBD1 aligns across 8 bases. Looked up from germline, CDR1 is DFQATT and CDR2 is SNEGSKA (reference sequence). The CDR3 consists of 16 residues. The ends lost 0 bases at V and 4 bases at J; junction bases unmatched: 9. CDR3 sequence reads: CSAREIRDRLSDTQYF. In DNA form, the CDR3 reads TGCAGTGCTAGAGAGATACGGGACAGGCTGTCAGATACGCAGTATTTT.

This clonotype was observed a few times. V gene TRBV20-1 combines with J gene TRBJ2-5; 8 bases fit TRBD2. The germline gives CDR1 DFQATT, CDR2 SNEGSKA (reference sequence). The CDR3 has 16 residues. V gave up 2 bases and J gave up 5 bases; unmatched junction bases: 13. Here the CDR3 reads CSARSWSSGNFETQYF. The CDR3 DNA follows: TGCAGTGCTAGATCGTGGAGTAGCGGGAATTTCGAGACCCAGTACTTC.

This sequence joins TRBV7-2 and TRBJ2-7; D tentatively reads TRBD1 or TRBD2 (5 bases each). This CDR3 is built from 17 residues. Trimming shortened V by 1 base and J by 7 bases, and 23 bases separated the two germline ends. Germline values: CDR1 SGHTA, CDR2 FQGNSA. The CDR3 loop reads CASSLGGGVGVGEEQYF. CDR3 bases: TGTGCCAGCAGCTTAGGGGGCGGTGTTGGGGTGGGGGAAGAGCAGTACTTC.

A remark on this clonotype: One end of the junction varies from germline; a read error may be responsible. CDR3 protein: CASSLGGEDQETQYF. The CDR3 DNA follows: TGTGCTAGCAGCTTAGGGGGGGAGGACCAAGAGACCCAGTACTTC. The chain uses TRBV7-7 and TRBJ2-5, with a weak D call TRBD2 (7 bases). In germline, CDR1 is SSHAT, CDR2 FNYEAQ (reference sequence). The CDR3 is made up of 15 amino acids.

This rearrangement joins TRBV7-2 to TRBJ2-1; weak D call: TRBD2 (6 bases). The CDR3 runs 17 residues. Trimming removed 1 base at V and 9 bases at J, with 22 bases between. Germline-derived CDR1 and CDR2 are SGHTA and FQGNSA. The CDR3 here is CASSLGGATRTIAEQFF. Written as DNA, the CDR3 is TGTGCCAGCAGCTTAGGTGGGGCGACTAGGACTATAGCTGAGCAGTTCTTC.

The V call is TRBV28, the J call TRBJ2-1; D uncertain. This CDR3 contains 12 residues. Trimming took 6 bases from V and 3 from J, leaving 6 bases between them. The germline V gene encodes CDR1 MDHEN and CDR2 SYDVKM. CDR3 nucleotide sequence: TGTGCCAGCAGCGAAGTCTACAATGAGCAGTTCTTC. It is translated as CASSEVYNEQFF.

This clonotype was found a few times. This chain links TRBV25-1 with TRBJ2-1, with a possible D match to TRBD1 (6 bases). The CDR3 is 16 residues long. V lost 4 bases to trimming and J lost 1 base, with 14 bases between them. CDR1 is MGHDK, CDR2 SYGVNS, per germline. The CDR3 DNA is TGTGCCAGCAGTGGGTTTACCGGGACATCCTACAATGAGCAGTTCTTC. Its translation is CASSGFTGTSYNEQFF.

The chain couples TRBV11-2 to TRBJ2-7, with 13 bases fitting TRBD2. Trimming removed 4 bases from V and 0 bases from J; junction bases left unmatched: 3. Germline V CDR1 and CDR2: SGHAT, FQNNGV. The CDR3 consists of 16 residues. The CDR3 DNA sequence: TGTGCCAGCAGCTCGGGACTAGCGGGAAACTCCTACGAGCAGTACTTC. Encoded protein: CASSSGLAGNSYEQYF.

This clonotype was counted a few times. The chain employs TRBV27 and TRBJ2-1, with a tentative D call TRBD2 (5 bases). CDR1 MNHEY and CDR2 SMNVEV come from the germline V gene (reference sequence). The V and J ends lost 4 bases and 2 bases respectively, with 12 bases between them. This CDR3 has 15 amino acids. The CDR3, as DNA: TGTGCCAGCAGTTCGGAGACTATCGCCTACAATGAGCAGTTCTTC. This gives the protein CASSSETIAYNEQFF.

The chain links TRBV5-6 to TRBJ1-6; 7 bases match TRBD1. This CDR3 contains 14 residues. Germline V CDR1 and CDR2: SGHDT, YYEEEE. Losses at the gene ends were 4 bases for V and 7 bases for J; bases not matched to a gene: 5. CDR3 in DNA: TGTGCCAGCAGCGACGACAGGGTCAATTCACCCCTCCACTTT. Its translation: CASSDDRVNSPLHF.

The V call is TRBV7-2, the J call TRBJ1-1, with 10 bases identical to TRBD1. With 5 bases clipped from V and 3 bases from J, the junction kept 9 bases outside the gene matches. The germline gives CDR1 SGHTA, CDR2 FQGNSA. This CDR3 is 16 amino acids long. In DNA, the CDR3 is TGTGCCAGCAGCCTCCGCCGGGACAGGGGAGACACTGAAGCTTTCTTT. Its protein is CASSLRRDRGDTEAFF.

The chain couples TRBV7-9 to TRBJ2-7; 9 nucleotides match TRBD1. This CDR3 spans 14 amino acids. The J segment lost 4 bases and the V segment lost 5 bases, leaving 6 bases of the junction unmatched. Germline-derived CDR1 and CDR2 are SEHNR and FQNEAQ (reference sequence). The CDR3 DNA reads TGTGCCAGCAGCCCGGGACAGGGAAATTACGAGCAGTACTTC. It is translated as CASSPGQGNYEQYF.

The V call is TRBV7-2, the J call TRBJ1-1; no reliable D call. V gave up 5 bases and J gave up 3 bases, with 4 bases separating them. Germline V gene data show CDR1 as SGHTA and CDR2 as FQGNSA. This CDR3 region has 11 residues. The CDR3 nucleotides are TGTGCCAGCAGCCCATACACTGAAGCTTTCTTT. This encodes CASSPYTEAFF.